These 15 T cell receptor beta chains share one sample of origin, sequenced in a study of Graves' ophthalmopathy and Graves' hyperthyroidism. CDR3 regions of TCR beta were amplified from RNA transcripts. RT-PCR was first run with HTBI primers, then multiplex PCR in a second round. TCRdb passed the multiplex PCR reads through MiXCR, listing each CDR3 protein once. Here the sample spans under 200,000 distinct CDR3 sequences, around two fifths being singletons. The sequenced material came from peripheral blood. The receptors were gathered from a woman in her thirties or forties with Graves' ophthalmopathy.

This clonotype was counted ten times or more. The rearrangement uses TRBV29-1 and TRBJ2-5; weak D call: TRBD2 (6 bases). Looked up from germline, CDR1 is SQVTM and CDR2 is ANQGSEA. The CDR3 runs 11 residues. V dropped 3 bases and J dropped 5 bases, with 7 bases sitting between them. CDR3 protein: CSVDSGETQYF. The CDR3 region has the DNA TGCAGCGTTGACAGCGGGGAGACCCAGTACTTC. Supplemented by reference TRBV29-1 and TRBJ2-5, the full variable domain reads SAVISQKPSRDICQRGTSLTIQCQVDSQVTMMFWYRQQPGQSLTLIATANQGSEATYESGFVIDKFPISRPNLTFSTLTVSNMSPEDSSIYLCSVDSGETQYFGPGTRLLVL.

A word on this clonotype: One end of the junction varies from germline; a read error may be responsible. This chain connects TRBV12-3 or TRBV12-4 to TRBJ2-7; possible D gene TRBD1, 5 bases. This CDR3 comprises 13 residues. The CDR3 is CASSLGEGVEQYF. In nucleotides, the CDR3 is TGTGCCAGCAGCTTAGGGGAAGGAGTGGAGCAGTACTTC.

This clonotype was seen many times. CDR3 protein: CASSILPSYEQYF. CDR3 coding DNA: TGTGCCAGTAGTATTCTTCCCTCCTACGAGCAGTACTTC. The V and J genes are TRBV19 and TRBJ2-7; D is ambiguous. This CDR3 has 13 amino acids. The germline V gene encodes CDR1 LNHDA and CDR2 SQIVND (reference sequence). V dropped 3 bases and J dropped 0 bases, with 6 bases sitting between them.

The genes are TRBV11-2 and TRBJ1-5; TRBD1 matches at 9 bases. J gave up 3 bases and V 4 bases, and 13 bases lay outside the gene matches. CDR1 is SGHAT and CDR2 is FQNNGV in the germline V gene. This CDR3 comprises 18 residues. The CDR3 region is CASSSHPGGQGVNQPQHF. Here the CDR3 DNA reads TGTGCCAGCAGCTCCCACCCCGGGGGACAGGGAGTCAATCAGCCCCAGCATTTT.

This clonotype was seen many times. The J gene is TRBJ1-2, the V gene TRBV29-1; D gene uncertain. Germline CDR1 is SQVTM and CDR2 is ANQGSEA. This CDR3 has 10 residues. V dropped 0 bases and J dropped 5 bases, with 1 base sitting between them. The CDR3 region is CSVEEYGYTF. The CDR3, as DNA: TGCAGCGTTGAAGAGTATGGCTACACCTTC. The full variable domain, its missing parts supplied by reference TRBV29-1 and TRBJ1-2, is SAVISQKPSRDICQRGTSLTIQCQVDSQVTMMFWYRQQPGQSLTLIATANQGSEATYESGFVIDKFPISRPNLTFSTLTVSNMSPEDSSIYLCSVEEYGYTFGSGTRLTVV.

This clonotype has a count of ten or more. The chain combines TRBV11-2 with TRBJ2-5, with unresolved D. This CDR3 has 14 residues. Germline assignment: CDR1 SGHAT and CDR2 FQNNGV. Trimming cost V 3 bases and J 0 bases, with 8 bases left between them. The CDR3 protein is CASSFWANQETQYF. CDR3 DNA sequence: TGTGCCAGCAGCTTTTGGGCGAACCAAGAGACCCAGTACTTC.

This clonotype was recorded many times. The V and J genes are TRBV5-1 and TRBJ1-2; TRBD1 agrees at 10 bases. This CDR3 has 15 amino acids. Germline V CDR1 and CDR2: SGHRS, YFSETQ. The trim removed 4 bases at V and 5 bases at J, leaving 8 bases unmatched. CDR3: CASSADRGLRYGYTF. The DNA for the CDR3 is TGCGCCAGCAGCGCTGACAGGGGGCTGAGATATGGCTACACCTTC.

The chain employs TRBV12-3 or TRBV12-4 and TRBJ2-7; D perhaps matches TRBD1 (6 bases). This CDR3 is 13 amino acids long. The V and J ends lost 5 bases and 6 bases respectively, with 14 bases between them. CDR3 nucleotide sequence: TGTGCCAGCAGTCCGGGACACCTTGGCGAGCAGTACTTC. Protein sequence: CASSPGHLGEQYF.

The chain employs TRBV29-1 and TRBJ2-7, with D unresolved. The germline V and J ends were trimmed by 7 bases and 0 bases, with 10 bases remaining between them. In germline, CDR1 is SQVTM, CDR2 ANQGSEA. The CDR3 runs to 12 residues. CDR3 coding DNA: TGCAGCGGGTCAACTGGCTCCTACGAGCAGTACTTC. This gives the protein CSGSTGSYEQYF.

This clonotype appeared many times. The junction shows a germline mismatch at one end, possibly a read error. This chain links TRBV30 with TRBJ2-7, with TRBD2 identical over 14 bases. In germline, CDR1 is GTSNPN, CDR2 SVGIG (reference sequence). The CDR3 spans 13 residues. For the CDR3, the DNA is TGTGCCTGGACCGGGACTAGCGGGAGTCACATAAACTTC. Translation: CAWTGTSGSHINF.

The rearrangement links TRBV6-1 to TRBJ2-7, with 10 bases lining up with TRBD2. This CDR3 has 15 residues. With V trimmed by 6 bases and J by 0 bases, 5 bases remained unmatched. Germline CDR1 and CDR2: MNHNS and SASEGT. CDR3 nucleotide sequence: TGTGCCAGCAGACGTTCTAGCGGGAGCTCCTACGAGCAGTACTTC. Its protein is CASRRSSGSSYEQYF.

A remark on this clonotype: Compared with germline, one end of the junction differs, possibly owing to a read error. The chain joins TRBV6-1 to TRBJ1-2; no definite D call. This CDR3 contains 13 residues. The germline gives CDR1 MNHNS, CDR2 SASEGT. DNA of the CDR3: TGTGCCTGCAGTGCCTCCTCAAACTATGGCTACACCTTC. Translation gives CACSASSNYGYTF.

The gene calls are TRBV20-1 and TRBJ2-5; TRBD2 aligns across 15 bases. Germline CDR1 is DFQATT and CDR2 is SNEGSKA (reference sequence). CDR3 size: 14 residues. The junction had 3 bases not matched to a gene; V was cut back by 6 bases and J by 4 bases. The CDR3 here is CSAPGLAGGETQYF. The CDR3 DNA sequence: TGCAGTGCACCGGGACTAGCGGGAGGAGAGACCCAGTACTTC.

This clonotype was recorded many times. The gene calls are TRBV5-4 and TRBJ1-2; 7 nucleotides agree with TRBD1. The germline V gene encodes CDR1 SGHNT and CDR2 YYREEE (reference sequence). V lost 0 bases, J lost 7 bases, and 6 bases stayed unmatched. The CDR3 has 14 amino acids. The CDR3 reads CASSLGQGTTGYTF. CDR3 bases: TGTGCCAGCAGCTTGGGACAGGGAACTACTGGCTACACCTTC.

The DNA of the CDR3 is TGCGCCAGCAGCCTGGTGGACGACTCCCTACATGGCTACACCTTC. It yields the protein CASSLVDDSLHGYTF. This rearrangement joins TRBV5-1 to TRBJ1-2, with D unresolved. Germline CDR1 reads SGHRS; CDR2 reads YFSETQ. The CDR3 contains 15 residues. V was trimmed by 4 bases and J by 6 bases, leaving 19 bases between them.